The 8 T cell receptor beta chains in this list originate from one sample, sequenced in a study of blood T cell repertoires in COVID-19. TCRdb's copy holds only in-frame clones and misses some; the assay was immunoSEQ multiplex PCR. The sample has more than 85,000 clones; about four fifths are singletons. Sequencing used peripheral blood. Every receptor here comes from a woman aged 60-75 years with acute or convalescent COVID-19.

This clone has only a few counts. The chain employs TRBV15 and TRBJ1-2, with D uncertain. This CDR3 spans 15 amino acids. CDR1 LNHNV and CDR2 YYDKDF come from the germline V gene (reference sequence). Trimming cost V 3 bases and J 0 bases, with 11 bases left between them. The CDR3 is CATSSPSRANYGYTF. The CDR3 DNA follows: TGTGCCACCAGCAGCCCCTCCCGGGCTAACTATGGCTACACCTTC.

This chain connects TRBV7-2 to TRBJ2-7; 12 nucleotides match TRBD2. The CDR3 sequence is 14 residues long. Trimming took 5 bases from V and 7 from J; bases not matched to a gene: 6. CDR1 SGHTA and CDR2 FQGNSA come from the germline V gene. The CDR3 here is CASSLGLAGIEQYF. Written as DNA, the CDR3 is TGTGCCAGCAGCCTCGGACTAGCGGGAATTGAGCAGTACTTC.

The genes are TRBV2 and TRBJ1-3; possibly TRBD1 for D (6 bases). With 6 bases removed from V and 0 bases from J, the gap between germline ends came to 27 bases. The CDR3 covers 20 residues. The germline V gene has CDR1 SNHLY and CDR2 FYNNEI. CDR3 DNA sequence: TGTGCCAGCAGGCTCAGACTAATTGGGTCGGACAGCGCCTCTGGAAACACCATATATTTT. Protein: CASRLRLIGSDSASGNTIYF. Using reference TRBV2 and TRBJ1-3 for the parts outside the CDR3, the full variable domain is EPEVTQTPSHQVTQMGQEVILRCVPISNHLYFYWYRQILGQKVEFLVSFYNNEISEKSEIFDDQFSVERPDGSNFTLKIRSTKLEDSAMYFCASRLRLIGSDSASGNTIYFGEGSWLTVV.

V usage is TRBV3-1 (or the pseudogene TRBV3-2) and J usage is TRBJ1-1, with TRBD1 matching over 9 bases. The CDR3 runs 13 residues. The ends lost 6 bases at V and 1 base at J; junction bases unmatched: 0. Looked up from germline, CDR1 is LGHDT and CDR2 is YNNKEL (reference sequence). The CDR3 protein is CASRQGANTEAFF. The CDR3 DNA reads TGTGCCAGCAGACAGGGGGCGAACACTGAAGCTTTCTTT.

The chain has TRBV5-1 and TRBJ2-5; 7 bases line up with TRBD1. J gave up 5 bases and V 6 bases, and 10 bases lay outside the gene matches. CDR1 and CDR2 (germline): SGHRS, YFSETQ. The CDR3 has 14 residues. CDR3 amino acids: CASTQAGGRETQYF. As DNA, the CDR3 is TGCGCCAGCACGCAAGCAGGGGGTCGGGAGACCCAGTACTTC. Full variable domain (remainder filled in from reference TRBV5-1 and TRBJ2-5): KAGVTQTPRYLIKTRGQQVTLSCSPISGHRSVSWYQQTPGQGLQFLFEYFSETQRNKGNFPGRFSGRQFSNSRSEMNVSTLELGDSALYLCASTQAGGRETQYFGPGTRLLVL.

The V call is TRBV7-2, the J call TRBJ1-2, with 10 bases that match TRBD1. V lost 7 bases and J lost 3; bases outside the gene matches: 2. CDR1 SGHTA and CDR2 FQGNSA come from the germline V gene. This CDR3 spans 13 amino acids. The CDR3 coding sequence is TGTGCCAGCAAAGGACAGGGGGACTATGGCTACACCTTC. As protein: CASKGQGDYGYTF. The full variable domain, with the rest looked up from reference TRBV7-2 and TRBJ1-2, is GAGVSQSPSNKVTEKGKDVELRCDPISGHTALYWYRQSLGQGLEFLIYFQGNSAPDKSGLPSDRFSAERTGGSVSTLTIQRTQQEDSAVYLCASKGQGDYGYTFGSGTRLTVV.

The genes are TRBV18 and TRBJ1-1; perhaps TRBD1 as D (5 bases). This CDR3 is built from 16 residues. V shed 1 base and J shed 2 bases, with 14 bases lying between them. Germline values: CDR1 KGHSH, CDR2 LQKENI. The CDR3 region is CASSPREGLINTEAFF. The CDR3 nucleotides read TGTGCCAGCTCACCACGGGAGGGACTAATAAACACTGAAGCTTTCTTT.

V and J are TRBV13 and TRBJ2-7; D ambiguous. Germline V gene sequence: CDR1 PRHDT, CDR2 FYEKMQ (reference sequence). The CDR3 runs to 13 residues. Trimming shortened V by 0 bases and J by 4 bases, and 7 bases separated the two germline ends. CDR3 in DNA: TGTGCCAGCAGCTTAGGGACGGGTTACGAGCAGTACTTC. It is translated as CASSLGTGYEQYF.